Each of the 17 T cell receptor beta chains below was sequenced from the same sample in a study of vaccination and CD4 T cells after COVID-19. Which antigens these TCRs recognize remains unknown. Time point denoted: late sampling 161 to 241 days after vaccination in three convalescent patients. Stated treatment: approximately 9-day PBMC culture with coronavirus spike peptide pools or control peptides (ViraFEST assay). Oncomine TCR Beta short-read sequencing was applied to DNA from cultured CD4+ T cells. TCRdb reprocessed the PCR reads with MiXCR, giving one entry per CDR3 protein. The sample records fewer than 25,000 distinct CDR3 sequences, roughly two fifths being singletons. Material: CD4+ T cells from blood, cultured in vitro, obtained about 7 months after SARS-CoV-2 vaccination. These TCRs come from a human donor who had recovered from COVID-19.

The chain joins TRBV7-2 to TRBJ1-5; D gene ambiguous. This CDR3 has 14 residues. The germline gives CDR1 SGHTA, CDR2 FQGNSA. The V end lost 2 bases, the J end lost 5 bases, and 10 bases lay between the germline ends. As DNA, the CDR3 is TGTGCCAGCAGCTTAAGGGCAGAGTATCAGCCCCAGCATTTT. Encoded protein: CASSLRAEYQPQHF. The full variable domain, rest sourced from reference TRBV7-2 and TRBJ1-5, is GAGVSQSPSNKVTEKGKDVELRCDPISGHTALYWYRQSLGQGLEFLIYFQGNSAPDKSGLPSDRFSAERTGGSVSTLTIQRTQQEDSAVYLCASSLRAEYQPQHFGDGTRLSIL.

V and J are TRBV7-8 and TRBJ1-1, with 8 bases identical to TRBD1. The junction had 4 bases not matched to a gene; V was cut back by 0 bases and J by 7 bases. The CDR3 has 14 residues. Germline V gene sequence: CDR1 SGHVS, CDR2 FQNEAQ. The CDR3 DNA follows: TGTGCCAGCAGCTTAGCTGACAGGGGTGATGAAGCTTTCTTT. Encoded protein: CASSLADRGDEAFF.

This clonotype turned up a few times. This chain connects TRBV20-1 to TRBJ2-7; D is unclear. Germline CDR1 and CDR2: DFQATT and SNEGSKA (reference sequence). The length of the CDR3 is 13 residues. Trimming cost V 5 bases and J 6 bases, with 17 bases left between them. CDR3 DNA sequence: TGCAGTGCTCCGGCTGACGCCGACGGCGAGCAGTACTTC. Protein product: CSAPADADGEQYF.

The chain combines TRBV6-1 with TRBJ2-1, with D perhaps matching TRBD1 or TRBD2 (5 bases each). Germline V gives CDR1 MNHNS, CDR2 SASEGT. The CDR3 is 16 residues long. Trimming took 3 bases from V and 1 from J, leaving 13 bases between them. The CDR3 loop is CASSDIGTESYNEQFF. The CDR3 DNA is TGTGCCAGCAGTGACATCGGGACCGAATCCTACAATGAGCAGTTCTTC.

The V call is TRBV10-1, the J call TRBJ2-7; tentative D call: TRBD2 (6 bases). Trimming pared 11 bases from V and 0 bases from J, leaving 14 bases between. The CDR3 is 13 amino acids. Germline values: CDR1 WNHNN, CDR2 SYGVQD (reference sequence). The CDR3 sequence: CARLPGGSYEQYF. The CDR3 nucleotides are TGCGCCCGACTCCCCGGGGGCTCCTACGAGCAGTACTTC.

The chain carries TRBV27 and TRBJ1-5; D gene unclear. The germline CDR1 and CDR2 sequences are MNHEY and SMNVEV (reference sequence). The CDR3 has 13 residues. V was pared by 1 base and J by 6 bases, with 7 bases between. DNA of the CDR3: TGTGCCAGCAGTTTATTAGTACGTCAGCCCCAGCATTTT. Translation gives CASSLLVRQPQHF.

V is TRBV6-1 and J is TRBJ2-7, with D perhaps matching TRBD1 (5 bases). The CDR3 runs 16 residues. V gave up 4 bases and J gave up 1 base, with 17 bases separating them. Looked up from germline, CDR1 is MNHNS and CDR2 is SASEGT. CDR3: CASSGGKAGISYEQYF. The CDR3 DNA reads TGTGCCAGCAGTGGCGGAAAGGCAGGGATTTCCTACGAGCAGTACTTC.

This clonotype occurred a few times. The rearrangement links TRBV7-6 to TRBJ1-1; no clear D gene. Germline V gene lookup returns CDR1 SGHVS and CDR2 FNYEAQ. CDR3 length equals 13 residues. With 2 bases removed from V and 0 bases from J, the gap between germline ends came to 4 bases. CDR3 in DNA: TGTGCCAGCAGCTTACAGGTGAACACTGAAGCTTTCTTT. Translation gives CASSLQVNTEAFF. Full variable domain (missing parts from reference TRBV7-6 and TRBJ1-1): GAGVSQSPRYKVTKRGQDVALRCDPISGHVSLYWYRQALGQGPEFLTYFNYEAQQDKSGLPNDRFSAERPEGSISTLTIQRTEQRDSAMYRCASSLQVNTEAFFGQGTRLTVV.

This rearrangement joins TRBV6-1 to TRBJ2-5; TRBD1 aligns across 10 bases. The CDR3 extends over 13 amino acids. Germline assignment: CDR1 MNHNS and CDR2 SASEGT. Losses at the gene ends were 6 bases for V and 4 bases for J; bases not matched to a gene: 2. Here the CDR3 reads CASRGQGRETQYF. The CDR3, as DNA: TGTGCCAGCAGGGGACAGGGGCGAGAGACCCAGTACTTC.

Here the CDR3 reads CSATKGTDGGKLFF. CDR3 nucleotide sequence: TGCAGTGCTACTAAGGGGACGGATGGGGGAAAACTGTTTTTT. The rearrangement joins TRBV20-1 to TRBJ1-4; a weak D match, TRBD1 (5 bases). Germline CDR1 is DFQATT and CDR2 is SNEGSKA (reference sequence). V was pared by 4 bases and J by 10 bases, with 19 bases between. CDR3 size: 14 residues.

A note on this clonotype: One junction end disagrees with the germline gene, perhaps due to a read error. The genes are TRBV19 and TRBJ2-3; 11 positions agree with TRBD1. The CDR3 is 16 amino acids. From germline, CDR1 is LNHDA and CDR2 SQIVND (reference sequence). DNA for the CDR3: TGTGCCAGTAGTATAGATAGGACAGGGGGCACAGATATGCAGTATTTT. This codes for CASSIDRTGGTDMQYF.

The CDR3, as DNA: TGTGCCAGTAGTGTAACAGGAGCAGCCTTGGGGCAGTACTTC. Its protein is CASSVTGAALGQYF. The rearrangement joins TRBV19 to TRBJ2-7; TRBD1 is a possible D gene (5 bases). CDR1 and CDR2 (germline): LNHDA, SQIVND (reference sequence). The CDR3 contains 14 residues. Trimming removed 5 bases at V and 9 bases at J, with 20 bases between.

By frequency in the sample, this clonotype is medium-sized. This chain joins TRBV20-1 and TRBJ1-2, with D possibly matching TRBD1 (6 bases). Germline-derived CDR1 and CDR2 are DFQATT and SNEGSKA (reference sequence). The CDR3 is 13 amino acids. V was trimmed by 3 bases and J by 3 bases, leaving 11 bases between them. The DNA for the CDR3 is TGCAGTGCTAGCCGTAACAGGGACTATGGCTACACCTTC. Residues: CSASRNRDYGYTF.

The chain is built from TRBV27 and TRBJ1-2; perhaps TRBD1 as D (6 bases). Germline V gene data show CDR1 as MNHEY and CDR2 as SMNVEV (reference sequence). This CDR3 spans 15 amino acids. The V gene lost 4 bases and the J gene lost 7 bases, with 19 bases spanning the gap. The CDR3 here is CASSSQTGGRGGYTF. CDR3 in DNA: TGTGCCAGCAGTTCCCAGACAGGTGGACGAGGTGGCTACACCTTC.

By proportion, this clonotype is medium-sized. This chain joins TRBV20-1 and TRBJ2-1, with 10 bases that match TRBD2. The length of the CDR3 is 14 residues. CDR1 DFQATT and CDR2 SNEGSKA come from the germline V gene (reference sequence). Trimming at V came to 5 bases and at J to 4 bases, leaving 5 bases not matched to a gene. CDR3 sequence (DNA): TGCAGTGCTGGACTAGCGGAACGATACAATGAGCAGTTCTTC. This sequence encodes CSAGLAERYNEQFF.

This clonotype was observed a handful of times. The chain is built from TRBV20-1 and TRBJ1-2, with D tentatively TRBD1 (6 bases). Trimming took off 4 bases at V and 4 bases at J, with 10 bases between the two ends. CDR1 is DFQATT and CDR2 is SNEGSKA in the germline V gene (reference sequence). The length of the CDR3 is 12 residues. CDR3 in amino acids: CSANPDSYGYTF. For the CDR3, the DNA is TGCAGTGCTAACCCGGACAGCTATGGCTACACCTTC.

V is TRBV2 and J is TRBJ1-2, with 7 bases that match TRBD1. The germline CDR1 and CDR2 sequences are SNHLY and FYNNEI. There are 12 residues in the CDR3. The junction had 3 bases not matched to a gene; V was cut back by 7 bases and J by 4 bases. CDR3 amino acids: CASTRDSYGYTF. CDR3 in DNA: TGTGCCAGCACCAGGGACAGCTATGGCTACACCTTC.